Sequencing of this TCR beta chain was carried out in a study of shared clonotypes between healthy human individuals. Unsorted PBMC replicate PCRs used about 280 ng DNA, tens of thousands of T cell genomes. Here immunoSEQ multiplex PCR was the method, and the copy in TCRdb shows in-frame clones only, minus some. The sample includes about 490,000 clones, roughly 85% of them seen just once. General study results and limits: It was the few donors that limited the genetic and exposure-history diversity represented.

CDR3 length: 14 residues. Germline V CDR1 and CDR2: WSHSY, SAAADI. V shed 6 bases and J 3 bases; nucleotides not matched to a gene: 3. A word on this clone: What it binds is unknown.

The unsorted samples had tens of millions of PBMCs used for genomic DNA. The source of this sequence is a middle-aged woman in good health. Some clones in this sample may be carry-over from other donors' samples. The chain uses TRBV10-2 and TRBJ2-7; TRBD1 agrees at 12 bases. Source material: PBMCs. This chain's CDR3 is CASSGTGGFYEQYF. DNA of the CDR3: TGCGCCAGCAGCGGGACAGGGGGCTTCTACGAGCAGTACTTC.